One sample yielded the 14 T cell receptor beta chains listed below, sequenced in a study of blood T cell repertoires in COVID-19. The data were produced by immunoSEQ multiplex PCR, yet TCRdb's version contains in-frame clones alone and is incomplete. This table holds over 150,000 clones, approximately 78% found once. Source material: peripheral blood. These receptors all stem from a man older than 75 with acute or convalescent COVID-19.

CDR3: CASSPGTSGGTQETQYF. The CDR3 DNA sequence: TGTGCCAGCAGCCCCGGGACTAGCGGGGGGACCCAAGAGACCCAGTACTTC. V usage is TRBV11-2 and J usage is TRBJ2-5; TRBD2 matches 15 bases. CDR1 and CDR2 from the germline V gene are SGHAT and FQNNGV. This CDR3 comprises 17 residues. Losses at the gene ends were 5 bases for V and 1 base for J; bases not matched to a gene: 5.

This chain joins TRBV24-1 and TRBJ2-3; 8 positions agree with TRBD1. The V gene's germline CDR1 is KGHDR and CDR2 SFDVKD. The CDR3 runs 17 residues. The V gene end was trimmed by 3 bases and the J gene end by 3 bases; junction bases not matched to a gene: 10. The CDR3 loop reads CATSDPEPGQGTDTQYF. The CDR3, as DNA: TGTGCCACCAGTGATCCAGAACCAGGACAGGGTACAGATACGCAGTATTTT.

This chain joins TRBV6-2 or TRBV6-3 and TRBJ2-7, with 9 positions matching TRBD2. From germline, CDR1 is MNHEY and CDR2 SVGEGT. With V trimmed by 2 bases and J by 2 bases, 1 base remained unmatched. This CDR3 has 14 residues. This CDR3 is CASSYPSGAYEQYF. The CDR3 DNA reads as TGTGCCAGCAGTTACCCTAGCGGGGCCTACGAGCAGTACTTC.

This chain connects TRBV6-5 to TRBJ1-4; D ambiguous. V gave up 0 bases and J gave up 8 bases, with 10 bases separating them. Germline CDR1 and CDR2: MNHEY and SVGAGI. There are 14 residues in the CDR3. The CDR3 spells CASSYSGGREKLFF. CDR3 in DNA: TGTGCCAGCAGTTACTCCGGCGGGCGAGAAAAACTGTTTTTT.

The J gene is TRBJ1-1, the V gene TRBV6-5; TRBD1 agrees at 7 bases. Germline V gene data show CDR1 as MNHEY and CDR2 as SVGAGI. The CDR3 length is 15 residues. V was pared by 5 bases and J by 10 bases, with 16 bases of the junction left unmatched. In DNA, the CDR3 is TGTGCCAGCAGTCCGACAGGGACGACCTCTTTAGTAGCTTTCTTT. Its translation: CASSPTGTTSLVAFF.

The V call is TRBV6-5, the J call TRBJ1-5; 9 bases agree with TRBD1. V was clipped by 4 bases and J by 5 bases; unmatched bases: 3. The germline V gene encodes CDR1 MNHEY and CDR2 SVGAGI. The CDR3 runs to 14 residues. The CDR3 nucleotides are TGTGCCAGCAGTTCCGGGACAGGGTATCAGCCCCAGCATTTT. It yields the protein CASSSGTGYQPQHF.

CDR3 region: CASSLGHSYEQYF. The DNA for the CDR3 is TGTGCCAGCAGCTTGGGACACTCCTACGAGCAGTACTTC. The rearrangement uses TRBV7-8 and TRBJ2-7, with D perhaps TRBD1 (6 bases). V lost 3 bases and J lost 0, with 6 bases in between. The V gene's germline CDR1 is SGHVS and CDR2 FQNEAQ. CDR3 length: 13 amino acids.

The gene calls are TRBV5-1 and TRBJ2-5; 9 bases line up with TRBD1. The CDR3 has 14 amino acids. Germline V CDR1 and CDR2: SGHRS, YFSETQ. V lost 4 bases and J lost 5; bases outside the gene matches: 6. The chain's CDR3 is CASSTGQGRETQYF. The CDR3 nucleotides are TGCGCCAGCAGCACAGGACAGGGGAGGGAGACCCAGTACTTC.

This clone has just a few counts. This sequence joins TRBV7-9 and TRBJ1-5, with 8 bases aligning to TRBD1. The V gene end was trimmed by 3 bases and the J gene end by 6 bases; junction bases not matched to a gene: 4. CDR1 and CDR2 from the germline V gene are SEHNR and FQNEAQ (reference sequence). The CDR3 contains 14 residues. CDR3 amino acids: CASSFTGGLQPQHF. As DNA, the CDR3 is TGTGCCAGCAGCTTTACAGGGGGGCTTCAGCCCCAGCATTTT. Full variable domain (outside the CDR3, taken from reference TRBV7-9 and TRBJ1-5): DTGVSQNPRHKITKRGQNVTFRCDPISEHNRLYWYRQTLGQGPEFLTYFQNEAQLEKSRLLSDRFSAERPKGSFSTLEIQRTEQGDSAMYLCASSFTGGLQPQHFGDGTRLSIL.

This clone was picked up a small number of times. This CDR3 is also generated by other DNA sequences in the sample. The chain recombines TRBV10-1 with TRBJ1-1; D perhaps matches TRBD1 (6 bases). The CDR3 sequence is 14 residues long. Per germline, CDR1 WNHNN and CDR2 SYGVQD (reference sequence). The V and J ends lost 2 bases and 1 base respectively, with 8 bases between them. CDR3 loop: CASSEPGQNTEAFF. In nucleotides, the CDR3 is TGCGCCAGCAGTGAGCCGGGACAGAACACTGAAGCTTTCTTT.

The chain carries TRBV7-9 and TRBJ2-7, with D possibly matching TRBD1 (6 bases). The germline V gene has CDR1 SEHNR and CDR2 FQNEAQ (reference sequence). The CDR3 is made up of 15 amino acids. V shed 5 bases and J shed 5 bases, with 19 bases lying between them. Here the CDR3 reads CASSDLGAGVNEQYF. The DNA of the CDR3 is TGTGCCAGCAGCGACCTGGGGGCCGGGGTGAACGAGCAGTACTTC.

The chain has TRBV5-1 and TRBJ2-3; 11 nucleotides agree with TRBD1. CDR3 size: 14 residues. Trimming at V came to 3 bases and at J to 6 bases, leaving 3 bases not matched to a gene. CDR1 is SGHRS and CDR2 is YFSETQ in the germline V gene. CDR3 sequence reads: CASSSRDRGDTQYF. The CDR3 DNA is TGCGCCAGCAGCTCCCGGGACAGGGGGGATACGCAGTATTTT. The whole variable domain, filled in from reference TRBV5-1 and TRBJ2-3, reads KAGVTQTPRYLIKTRGQQVTLSCSPISGHRSVSWYQQTPGQGLQFLFEYFSETQRNKGNFPGRFSGRQFSNSRSEMNVSTLELGDSALYLCASSSRDRGDTQYFGPGTRLTVL.

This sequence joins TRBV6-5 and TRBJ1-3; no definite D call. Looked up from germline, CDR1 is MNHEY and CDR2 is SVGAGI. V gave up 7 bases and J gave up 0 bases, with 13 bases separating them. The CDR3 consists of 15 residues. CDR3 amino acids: CASTSYPSSGNTIYF. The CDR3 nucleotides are TGTGCCAGCACTTCGTATCCCTCCTCTGGAAACACCATATATTTT.

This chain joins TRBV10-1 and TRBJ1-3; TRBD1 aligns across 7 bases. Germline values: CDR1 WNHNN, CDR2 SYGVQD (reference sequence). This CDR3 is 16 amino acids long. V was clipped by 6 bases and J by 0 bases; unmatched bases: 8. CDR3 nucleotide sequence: TGCGCCAGCAGCCGGGACAGTGATAGCTCTGGAAACACCATATATTTT. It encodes CASSRDSDSSGNTIYF.